These 10 T cell receptor beta chains originate from one sample sequenced in a study of T cell responses to AZD1222 COVID-19 vaccine. Using immunoSEQ multiplex PCR, the repertoire was profiled, and TCRdb retains in-frame clones only, with some absent. The sample consists of roughly 140,000 clones, over 75% of them appearing once. The sample in question was peripheral blood, obtained on day 0 of AZD1222 vaccination. These receptors originate from an adult in good health.

The chain carries TRBV7-8 and TRBJ2-7; 7 bases are shared with TRBD1. V lost 5 bases, J lost 5 bases, and 3 bases stayed unmatched. The CDR3 has 12 residues. The germline CDR1 and CDR2 sequences are SGHVS and FQNEAQ. CDR3 sequence (DNA): TGTGCCAGCAGCCGTGACAGGGACGAGCAGTACTTC. This codes for CASSRDRDEQYF.

This chain links TRBV6-5 with TRBJ1-2; D not certain. This CDR3 has 12 residues. The germline V and J ends were trimmed by 6 bases and 5 bases, with 10 bases remaining between them. From germline, CDR1 is MNHEY and CDR2 SVGAGI. CDR3 nucleotide sequence: TGTGCCAGCAGACCGTTGGGGTATGGCTACACCTTC. It codes for CASRPLGYGYTF.

This clone occurred once. V gene TRBV10-1 combines with J gene TRBJ1-5; D remains ambiguous. CDR1 is WNHNN, CDR2 SYGVQD, per germline (reference sequence). The V end was cut by 6 bases, the J end by 5 bases, with 11 bases between. The CDR3 is 13 residues long. In DNA form, the CDR3 reads TGCGCCAGCAGCCCGAAACTAGATCAGCCCCAGCATTTT. It codes for CASSPKLDQPQHF.

The J gene is TRBJ1-1, the V gene TRBV6-5; D might be TRBD1 (5 bases). The ends were cut back, 6 bases at V and 12 bases at J, with 17 bases in the middle. The germline V gene encodes CDR1 MNHEY and CDR2 SVGAGI. This CDR3 comprises 12 residues. CDR3 in amino acids: CASSRRAGMTFF. CDR3 sequence (DNA): TGTGCCAGCAGCCGACGTGCAGGGATGACTTTCTTT.

V gene TRBV10-2 combines with J gene TRBJ2-3, with TRBD2 matching over 8 bases. The CDR3 runs 16 residues. V shed 4 bases and J 1 base; nucleotides not matched to a gene: 7. Germline V gene data show CDR1 as WSHSY and CDR2 as SAAADI. DNA for the CDR3: TGCGCCAGCAGTGGGTCGGCGGGAGGCGGCACAGATACGCAGTATTTT. Translated, it gives CASSGSAGGGTDTQYF.

The chain combines TRBV5-6 with TRBJ1-6; 10 bases line up with TRBD1. Trimming cost V 4 bases and J 8 bases; bases outside gene matches: 6. This CDR3 has 15 residues. Germline CDR1 and CDR2: SGHDT and YYEEEE. As DNA, the CDR3 is TGTGCCAGCAGCAGACAGGGGGCGTTGGATTCACCCCTCCACTTT. This codes for CASSRQGALDSPLHF. The whole variable domain, remainder taken from reference TRBV5-6 and TRBJ1-6, is DAGVTQSPTHLIKTRGQQVTLRCSPKSGHDTVSWYQQALGQGPQFIFQYYEEEERQRGNFPDRFSGHQFPNYSSELNVNALLLGDSALYLCASSRQGALDSPLHFGNGTRLTVT.

The genes are TRBV5-1 and TRBJ2-3, with 7 bases identical to TRBD2. The CDR3 has 16 residues. Germline assignment: CDR1 SGHRS and CDR2 YFSETQ. J gave up 0 bases and V 1 base, and 5 bases lay outside the gene matches. The CDR3 nucleotides read TGCGCCAGCAGCTTGAATTTCGGGAGGAGCACAGATACGCAGTATTTT. It is translated as CASSLNFGRSTDTQYF.

The genes are TRBV5-1 and TRBJ2-7; D not resolved. Germline assignment: CDR1 SGHRS and CDR2 YFSETQ. The CDR3 length is 14 residues. V was cut by 0 bases and J by 2 bases, with 9 bases left in between. CDR3 protein: CASSLGATTYEQYF. DNA of the CDR3: TGCGCCAGCAGCTTGGGGGCAACCACCTACGAGCAGTACTTC.

The V gene is TRBV6-1, the J gene TRBJ1-2, with unresolved D. This CDR3 is built from 14 residues. Trimming removed 2 bases from V and 1 base from J, with 8 bases in between. The V gene's germline CDR1 is MNHNS and CDR2 SASEGT. The CDR3 loop reads CASSEHSRNYGYTF. In DNA form, the CDR3 reads TGTGCCAGCAGTGAACACAGCCGTAACTATGGCTACACCTTC.

This chain joins TRBV7-2 and TRBJ1-5; no reliable D call. V lost 3 bases and J 4 bases, leaving 7 bases between the germline ends. The CDR3 consists of 13 residues. Germline lookup yields CDR1 SGHTA and CDR2 FQGNSA. This CDR3 is CASSFTANQPQHF. The CDR3 DNA reads TGTGCCAGCAGCTTTACTGCGAATCAGCCCCAGCATTTT.